This TCR beta chain was identified in a study of CD8+CD57+ T cells in acquired aplastic anemia. Germline CDR1 is LNHDA and CDR2 is SQIVND (reference sequence). V was pared by 3 bases and J by 1 base, with 10 bases between. This CDR3 is built from 15 residues. Genomic DNA provided the template from which TCR beta VDJ and CDR3 profiles were obtained. TCRdb itself ran the reads through MiXCR, one entry per CDR3 protein. The sample includes roughly 180,000 distinct CDR3 sequences, nearly 50% of them seen just once. For sequencing, patients were chosen who had shown expansion of CD8+CD57+ cells by flow cytometry. Therapy had not been given to patients before blood sampling.

V and J are TRBV19 and TRBJ2-1, with D possibly being TRBD2 (5 bases). This receptor was obtained from a human donor with aplastic anemia. Sequenced sample: sorted CD4+, CD8+, or CD8+CD57+ T cells (not recorded which) from PBMCs. CDR3 in amino acids: CASSIGGLSYNEQFF. DNA of the CDR3: TGTGCCAGTAGTATTGGAGGCCTATCCTACAATGAGCAGTTCTTC.